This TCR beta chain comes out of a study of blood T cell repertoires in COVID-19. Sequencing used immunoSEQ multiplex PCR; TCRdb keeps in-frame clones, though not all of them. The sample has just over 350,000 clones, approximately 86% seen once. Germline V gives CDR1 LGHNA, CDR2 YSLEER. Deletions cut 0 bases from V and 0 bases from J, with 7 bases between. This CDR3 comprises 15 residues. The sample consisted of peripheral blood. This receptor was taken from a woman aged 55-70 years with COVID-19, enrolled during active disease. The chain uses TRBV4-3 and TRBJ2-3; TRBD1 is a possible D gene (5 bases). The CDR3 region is CASSQETASTDTQYF. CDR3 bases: TGCGCCAGCAGCCAAGAGACAGCTAGCACAGATACGCAGTATTTT.